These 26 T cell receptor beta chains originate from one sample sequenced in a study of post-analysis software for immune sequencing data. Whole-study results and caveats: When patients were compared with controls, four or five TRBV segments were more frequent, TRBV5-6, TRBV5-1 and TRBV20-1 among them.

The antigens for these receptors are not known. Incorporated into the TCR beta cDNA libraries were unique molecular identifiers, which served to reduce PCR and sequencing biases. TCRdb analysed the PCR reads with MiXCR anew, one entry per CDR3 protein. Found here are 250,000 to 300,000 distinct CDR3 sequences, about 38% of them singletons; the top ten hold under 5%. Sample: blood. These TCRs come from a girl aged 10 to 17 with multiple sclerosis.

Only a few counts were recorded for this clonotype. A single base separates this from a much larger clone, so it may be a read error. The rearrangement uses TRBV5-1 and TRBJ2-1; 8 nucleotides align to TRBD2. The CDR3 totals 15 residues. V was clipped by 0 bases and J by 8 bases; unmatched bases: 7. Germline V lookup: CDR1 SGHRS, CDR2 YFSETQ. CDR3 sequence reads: CASSLARGGPYEQFF. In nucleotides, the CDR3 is TGCGCCAGCAGCTTGGCGCGCGGGGGGCCGTATGAGCAGTTCTTC.

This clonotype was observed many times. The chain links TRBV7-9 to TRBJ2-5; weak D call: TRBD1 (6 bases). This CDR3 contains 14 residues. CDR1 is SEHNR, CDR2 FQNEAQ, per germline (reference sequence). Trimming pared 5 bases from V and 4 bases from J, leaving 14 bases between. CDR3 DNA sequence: TGTGCCAGCAGCCGATTACAGGGTGGAGAGACCCAGTACTTC. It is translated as CASSRLQGGETQYF.

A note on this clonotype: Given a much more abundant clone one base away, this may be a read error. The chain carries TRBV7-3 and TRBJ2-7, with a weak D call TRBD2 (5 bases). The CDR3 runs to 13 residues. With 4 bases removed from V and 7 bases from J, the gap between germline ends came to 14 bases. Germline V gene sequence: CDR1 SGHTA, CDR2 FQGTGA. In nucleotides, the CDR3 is TGTGCCAGCAGCTATGGACTGCACAATGAGCAGTACTTC. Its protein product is CASSYGLHNEQYF.

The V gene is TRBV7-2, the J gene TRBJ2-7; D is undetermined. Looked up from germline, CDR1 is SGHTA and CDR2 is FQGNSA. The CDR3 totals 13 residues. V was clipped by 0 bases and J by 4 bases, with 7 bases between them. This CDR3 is CASSLASRYEQYF. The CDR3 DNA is TGTGCCAGCAGCTTAGCTTCCAGATACGAGCAGTACTTC.

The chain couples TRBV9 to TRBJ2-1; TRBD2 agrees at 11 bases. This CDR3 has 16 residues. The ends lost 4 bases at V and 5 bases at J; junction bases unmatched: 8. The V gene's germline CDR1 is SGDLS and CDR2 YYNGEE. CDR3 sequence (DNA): TGTGCCAGCAGCAAATCCGGGACTAGCGGCCACAATGAGCAGTTCTTC. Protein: CASSKSGTSGHNEQFF.

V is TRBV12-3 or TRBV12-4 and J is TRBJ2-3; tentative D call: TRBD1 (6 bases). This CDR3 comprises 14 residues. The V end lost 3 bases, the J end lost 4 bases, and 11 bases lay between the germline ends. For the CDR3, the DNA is TGTGCCAGCAGTTTGGGGGCTGGCGCAGATACGCAGTATTTT. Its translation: CASSLGAGADTQYF.

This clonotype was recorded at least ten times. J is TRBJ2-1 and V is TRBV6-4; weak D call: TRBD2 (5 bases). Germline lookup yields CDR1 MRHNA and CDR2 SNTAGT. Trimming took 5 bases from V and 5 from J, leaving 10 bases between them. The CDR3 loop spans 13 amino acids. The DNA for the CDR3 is TGTGCCAGCAGTAGGGAGCGCCACAATGAGCAGTTCTTC. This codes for CASSRERHNEQFF.

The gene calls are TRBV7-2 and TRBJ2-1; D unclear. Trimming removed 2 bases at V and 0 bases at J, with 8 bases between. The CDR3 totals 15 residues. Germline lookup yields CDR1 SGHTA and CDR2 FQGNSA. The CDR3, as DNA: TGTGCCAGCAGCTTACAGCCCATCTCCTACAATGAGCAGTTCTTC. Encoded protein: CASSLQPISYNEQFF.

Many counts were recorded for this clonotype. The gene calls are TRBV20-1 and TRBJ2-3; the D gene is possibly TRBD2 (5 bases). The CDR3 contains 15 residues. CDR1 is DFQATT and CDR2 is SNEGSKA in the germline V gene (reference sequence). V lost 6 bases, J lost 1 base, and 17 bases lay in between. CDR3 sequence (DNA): TGCAGTGCCTCGCCACAAGCGGCTGGCACAGATACGCAGTATTTT. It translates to CSASPQAAGTDTQYF.

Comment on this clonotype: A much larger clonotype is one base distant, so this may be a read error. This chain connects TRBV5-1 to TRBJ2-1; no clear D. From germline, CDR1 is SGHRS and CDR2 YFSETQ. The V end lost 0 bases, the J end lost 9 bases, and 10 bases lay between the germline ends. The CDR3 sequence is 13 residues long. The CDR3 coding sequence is TGCGCCAGCAGCTTGGATGGGTCCGGTGAGCAGTTCTTC. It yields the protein CASSLDGSGEQFF.

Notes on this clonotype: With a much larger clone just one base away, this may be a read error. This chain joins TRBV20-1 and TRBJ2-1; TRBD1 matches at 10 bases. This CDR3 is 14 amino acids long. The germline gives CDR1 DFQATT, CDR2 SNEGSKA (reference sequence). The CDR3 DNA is TGCAGCGCTATGAACGGACAGGGGGGAAATGAGCAGTTCTTC. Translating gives CSAMNGQGGNEQFF.

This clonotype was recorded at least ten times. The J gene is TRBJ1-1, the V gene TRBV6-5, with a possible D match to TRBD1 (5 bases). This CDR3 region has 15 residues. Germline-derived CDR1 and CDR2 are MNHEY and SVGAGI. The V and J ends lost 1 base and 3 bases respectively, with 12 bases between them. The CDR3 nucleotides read TGTGCCAGCAGTTACTTCGGCAGGGTTGACACTGAAGCTTTCTTT. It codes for CASSYFGRVDTEAFF.

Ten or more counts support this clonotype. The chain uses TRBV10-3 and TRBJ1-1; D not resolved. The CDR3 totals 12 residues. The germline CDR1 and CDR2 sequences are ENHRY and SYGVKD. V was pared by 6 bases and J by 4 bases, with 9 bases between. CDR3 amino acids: CAISRATTEAFF. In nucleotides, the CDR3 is TGTGCCATCAGCCGGGCCACCACTGAAGCTTTCTTT.

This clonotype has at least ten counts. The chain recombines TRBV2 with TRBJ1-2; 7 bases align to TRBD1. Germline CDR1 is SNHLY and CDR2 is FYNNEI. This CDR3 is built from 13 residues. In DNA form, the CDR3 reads TGTGCGACAAGCCCACAGGGGAACTATGGCTACACCTTC. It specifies CATSPQGNYGYTF.

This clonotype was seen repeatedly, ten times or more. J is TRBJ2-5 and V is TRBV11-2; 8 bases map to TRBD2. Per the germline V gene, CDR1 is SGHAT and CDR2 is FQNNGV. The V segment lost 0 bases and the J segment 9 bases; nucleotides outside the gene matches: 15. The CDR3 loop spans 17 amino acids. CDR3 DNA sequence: TGTGCCAGCAGCTTAGATCAGAGAGTAGGACTAGCTCAGGCCCAGTACTTC. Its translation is CASSLDQRVGLAQAQYF.

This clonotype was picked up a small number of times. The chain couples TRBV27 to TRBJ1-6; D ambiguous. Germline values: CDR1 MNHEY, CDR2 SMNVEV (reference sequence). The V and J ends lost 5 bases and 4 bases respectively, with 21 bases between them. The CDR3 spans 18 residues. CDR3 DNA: TGTGCCAGCAGTACCCAGGACCCCGGGTCGAGATATAATTCACCCCTCCACTTT. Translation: CASSTQDPGSRYNSPLHF.

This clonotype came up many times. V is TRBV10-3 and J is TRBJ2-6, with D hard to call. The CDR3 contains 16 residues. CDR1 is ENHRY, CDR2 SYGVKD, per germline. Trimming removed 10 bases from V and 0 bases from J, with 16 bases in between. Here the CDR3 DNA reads TGTGCCACCCACCCGGGCGGCACCTCTGGGGCCAACGTCCTGACTTTC. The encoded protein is CATHPGGTSGANVLTF.

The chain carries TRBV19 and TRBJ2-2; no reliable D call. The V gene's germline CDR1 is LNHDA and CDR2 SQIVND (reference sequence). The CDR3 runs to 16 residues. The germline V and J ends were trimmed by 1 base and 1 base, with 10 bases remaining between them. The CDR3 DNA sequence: TGTGCCAGTAGTATAGCGGGTGTTGGGAACACCGGGGAGCTGTTTTTT. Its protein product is CASSIAGVGNTGELFF.

The CDR3 sequence: CASSLESGSVQYF. The CDR3 nucleotides are TGTGCCAGCAGCTTAGAGTCGGGCAGCGTCCAGTACTTC. The chain uses TRBV7-2 and TRBJ2-7, with unresolved D. Germline V gene data show CDR1 as SGHTA and CDR2 as FQGNSA. The germline V and J ends were trimmed by 1 base and 10 bases, with 14 bases remaining between them. This CDR3 is built from 13 residues. Supplemented by reference TRBV7-2 and TRBJ2-7, the full variable domain reads GAGVSQSPSNKVTEKGKDVELRCDPISGHTALYWYRQSLGQGLEFLIYFQGNSAPDKSGLPSDRFSAERTGGSVSTLTIQRTQQEDSAVYLCASSLESGSVQYFGPGTRLTVT.

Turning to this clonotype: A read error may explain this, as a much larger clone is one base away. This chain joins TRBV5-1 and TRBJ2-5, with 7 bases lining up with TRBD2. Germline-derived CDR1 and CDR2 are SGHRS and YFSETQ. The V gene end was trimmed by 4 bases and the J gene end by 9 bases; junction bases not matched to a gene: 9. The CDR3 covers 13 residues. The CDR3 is CASSRTAGEAQYF. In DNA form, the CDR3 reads TGCGCCAGCAGCCGTACCGCGGGGGAGGCCCAGTACTTC.

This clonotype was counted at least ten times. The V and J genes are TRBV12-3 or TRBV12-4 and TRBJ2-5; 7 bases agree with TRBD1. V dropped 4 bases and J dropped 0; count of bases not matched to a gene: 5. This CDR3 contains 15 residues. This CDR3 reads CASSYRGLYQETQYF. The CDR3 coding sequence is TGTGCCAGCAGTTACAGGGGTTTGTACCAAGAGACCCAGTACTTC.

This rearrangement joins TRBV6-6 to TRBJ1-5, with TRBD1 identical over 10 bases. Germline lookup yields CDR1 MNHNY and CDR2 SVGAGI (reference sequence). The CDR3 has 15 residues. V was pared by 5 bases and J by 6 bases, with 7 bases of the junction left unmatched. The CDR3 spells CASSAPGQGSQPQHF. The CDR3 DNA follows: TGTGCCAGCAGTGCCCCGGGACAGGGGAGTCAGCCCCAGCATTTT.

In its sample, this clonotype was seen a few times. The CDR3 sequence: CASSLRTSGRANEQFF. DNA for the CDR3: TGTGCCAGCAGCCTTCGGACTAGCGGGAGGGCTAATGAGCAGTTCTTC. The rearrangement joins TRBV7-9 to TRBJ2-1; 15 bases are shared with TRBD2. Germline V gives CDR1 SEHNR, CDR2 FQNEAQ (reference sequence). CDR3 length: 16 amino acids. Trimming took 5 bases from V and 7 from J; bases not matched to a gene: 6.

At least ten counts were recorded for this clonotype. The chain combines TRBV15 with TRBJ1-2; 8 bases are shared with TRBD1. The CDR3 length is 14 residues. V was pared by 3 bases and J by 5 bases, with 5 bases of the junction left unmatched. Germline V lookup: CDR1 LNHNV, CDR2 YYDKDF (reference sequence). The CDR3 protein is CATSRDRAKYGYTF. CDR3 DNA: TGTGCCACCAGCAGGGACAGGGCGAAGTATGGCTACACCTTC.

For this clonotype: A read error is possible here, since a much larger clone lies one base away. CDR3 DNA: TGTGCCAACTCACCGGGGCAGGGTGGTCGAGAGACCCAGTACTTC. Its protein is CANSPGQGGRETQYF. V usage is TRBV18 and J usage is TRBJ2-5; D tentatively reads TRBD1 or TRBD2 (5 bases each). Germline V gene sequence: CDR1 KGHSH, CDR2 LQKENI. The CDR3 loop spans 15 amino acids.

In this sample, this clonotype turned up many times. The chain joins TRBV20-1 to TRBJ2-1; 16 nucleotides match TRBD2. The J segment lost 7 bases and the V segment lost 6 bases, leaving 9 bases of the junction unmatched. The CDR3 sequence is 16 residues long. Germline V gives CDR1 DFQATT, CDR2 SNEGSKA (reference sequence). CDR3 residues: CSAFLGTSGGGNEQFF. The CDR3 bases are TGCAGTGCCTTTCTCGGGACTAGCGGGGGGGGGAATGAGCAGTTCTTC.